Detailed here is one T cell receptor (beta chain). Antigen: not known. Only in-frame clones appear in the TCRdb table, and some are missing; sequencing was by immunoSEQ multiplex PCR. The profile covers 70,000 to 75,000 clones, with approximately 78% appearing a single time and around 5% taken by the ten largest. This sample is drawn from a study of OX40 agonist ivuxolimab in advanced cancers. Study information: Across the patients, intravenous ivuxolimab was delivered every 2 weeks at 0.01 to 10 mg/kg.

The germline V gene encodes CDR1 MNHEY and CDR2 SVGAGI. CDR3 length: 15 residues. Trimming pared 5 bases from V and 0 bases from J, leaving 13 bases between. Study-level points and caveats: Patients with a partial response at 0.1-3.0 mg/kg had among the lowest clonal expansion.

This rearrangement joins TRBV6-5 to TRBJ1-1; the D gene is possibly TRBD1 (5 bases). The TCR was taken from an adult with an advanced solid tumor such as melanoma, head and neck, liver or kidney cancer. Material: CD4+ or CD8+ T cells sorted from blood, obtained in a trial of the OX40 agonist ivuxolimab. The CDR3 loop is CASSLAGTVNTEAFF. The CDR3 bases are TGTGCCAGCAGTCTCGCGGGGACGGTGAACACTGAAGCTTTCTTT.